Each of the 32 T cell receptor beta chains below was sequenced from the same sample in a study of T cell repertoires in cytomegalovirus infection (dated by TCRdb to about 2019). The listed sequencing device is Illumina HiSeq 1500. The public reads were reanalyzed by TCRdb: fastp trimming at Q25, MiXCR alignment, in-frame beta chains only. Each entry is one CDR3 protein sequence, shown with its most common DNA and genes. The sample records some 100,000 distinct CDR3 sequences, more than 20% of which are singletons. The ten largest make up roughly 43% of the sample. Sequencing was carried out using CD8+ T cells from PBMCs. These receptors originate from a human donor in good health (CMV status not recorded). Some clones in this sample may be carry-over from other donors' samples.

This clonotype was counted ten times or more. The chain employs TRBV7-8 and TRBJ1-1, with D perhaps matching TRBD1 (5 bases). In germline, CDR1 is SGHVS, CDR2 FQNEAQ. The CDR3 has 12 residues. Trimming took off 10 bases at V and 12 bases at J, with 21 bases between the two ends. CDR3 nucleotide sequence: TGTGCCACCGGAGGTCGGGCGGGGGTGCCTTTCTTT. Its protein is CATGGRAGVPFF.

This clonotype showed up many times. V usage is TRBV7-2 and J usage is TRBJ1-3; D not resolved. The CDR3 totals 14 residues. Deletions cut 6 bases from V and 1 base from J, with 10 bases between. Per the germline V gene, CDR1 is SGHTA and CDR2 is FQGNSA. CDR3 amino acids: CASSLSGSGNTIYF. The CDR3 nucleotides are TGTGCCAGCAGTCTGAGTGGGTCTGGAAACACCATATATTTT.

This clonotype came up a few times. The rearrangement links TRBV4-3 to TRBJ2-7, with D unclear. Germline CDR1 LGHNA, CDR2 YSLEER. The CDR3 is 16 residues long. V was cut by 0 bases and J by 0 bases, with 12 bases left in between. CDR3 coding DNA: TGCGCCAGCAGCCAAGATCGACAACAATCCTCCTACGAGCAGTACTTC. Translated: CASSQDRQQSSYEQYF.

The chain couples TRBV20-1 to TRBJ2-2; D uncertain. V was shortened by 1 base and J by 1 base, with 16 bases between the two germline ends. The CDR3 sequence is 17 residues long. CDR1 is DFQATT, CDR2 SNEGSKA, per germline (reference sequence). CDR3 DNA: TGCAGTGCTAGAGGTAGGCCCGGGCCGATGAACACCGGGGAGCTGTTTTTT. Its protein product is CSARGRPGPMNTGELFF.

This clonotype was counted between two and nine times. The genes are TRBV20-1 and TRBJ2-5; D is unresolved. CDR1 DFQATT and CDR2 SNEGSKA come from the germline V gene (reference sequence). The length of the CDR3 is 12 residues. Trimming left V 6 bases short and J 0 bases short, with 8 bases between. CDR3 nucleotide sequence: TGCAGTGCCCCGGCGTACCAAGAGACCCAGTACTTC. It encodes CSAPAYQETQYF.

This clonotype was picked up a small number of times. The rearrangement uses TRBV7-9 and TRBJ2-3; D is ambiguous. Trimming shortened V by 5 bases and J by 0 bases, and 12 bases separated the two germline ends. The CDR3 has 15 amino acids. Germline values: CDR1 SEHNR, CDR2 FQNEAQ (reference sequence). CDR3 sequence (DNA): TGTGCCAGCAGCCGAGGAAGGTCTAGCACAGATACGCAGTATTTT. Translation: CASSRGRSSTDTQYF.

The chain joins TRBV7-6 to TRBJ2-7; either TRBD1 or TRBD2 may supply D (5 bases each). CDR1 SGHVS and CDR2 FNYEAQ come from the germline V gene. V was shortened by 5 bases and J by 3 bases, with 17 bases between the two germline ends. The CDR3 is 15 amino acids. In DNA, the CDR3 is TGTGCCAGCAGCCAGGGACGGGTTAGCCTCTACGAGCAGTACTTC. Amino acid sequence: CASSQGRVSLYEQYF.

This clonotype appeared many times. For the CDR3, the DNA is TGTGCCAGCAGCGGCGGGACGGCTGCAACTAATGAAAAACTGTTTTTT. Its translation: CASSGGTAATNEKLFF. V gene TRBV7-9 combines with J gene TRBJ1-4, with D possibly being TRBD1 (5 bases). The V gene lost 5 bases and the J gene lost 0 bases, with 13 bases spanning the gap. The germline V gene has CDR1 SEHNR and CDR2 FQNEAQ (reference sequence). The CDR3 covers 16 residues.

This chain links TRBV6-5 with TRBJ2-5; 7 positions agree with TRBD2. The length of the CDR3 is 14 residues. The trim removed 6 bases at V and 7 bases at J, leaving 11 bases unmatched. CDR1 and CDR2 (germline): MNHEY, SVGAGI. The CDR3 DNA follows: TGTGCCAGCAGAAGTTTTCTCCCGGGAGGGACCCAGTACTTC. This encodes CASRSFLPGGTQYF.

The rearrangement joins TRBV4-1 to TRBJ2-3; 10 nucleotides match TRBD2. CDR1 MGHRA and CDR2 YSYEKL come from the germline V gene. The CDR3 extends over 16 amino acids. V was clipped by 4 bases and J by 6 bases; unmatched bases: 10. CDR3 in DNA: TGCGCCAGCAGCCTCCCCCCACTAGCGGGGACGGATACGCAGTATTTT. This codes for CASSLPPLAGTDTQYF.

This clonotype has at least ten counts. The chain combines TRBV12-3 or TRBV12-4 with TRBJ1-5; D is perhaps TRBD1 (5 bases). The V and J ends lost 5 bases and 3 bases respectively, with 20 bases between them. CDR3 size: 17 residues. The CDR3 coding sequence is TGTGCCAGCAGTAGCAGGGAAATGCTGCTCGTCAATCAGCCCCAGCATTTT. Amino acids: CASSSREMLLVNQPQHF.

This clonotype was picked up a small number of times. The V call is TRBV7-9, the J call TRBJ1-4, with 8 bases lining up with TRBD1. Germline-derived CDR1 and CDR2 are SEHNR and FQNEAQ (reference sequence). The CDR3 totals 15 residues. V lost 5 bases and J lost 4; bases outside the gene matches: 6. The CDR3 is CASSDPGQVNEKLFF. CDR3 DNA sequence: TGTGCCAGCAGCGACCCGGGACAGGTTAATGAAAAACTGTTTTTT.

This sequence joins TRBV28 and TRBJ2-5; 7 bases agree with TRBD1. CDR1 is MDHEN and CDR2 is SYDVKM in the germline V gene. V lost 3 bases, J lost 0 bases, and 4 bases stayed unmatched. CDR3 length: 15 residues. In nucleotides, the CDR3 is TGTGCCAGCAGTTTCTGGCAGGGGGACCAAGAGACCCAGTACTTC. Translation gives CASSFWQGDQETQYF.

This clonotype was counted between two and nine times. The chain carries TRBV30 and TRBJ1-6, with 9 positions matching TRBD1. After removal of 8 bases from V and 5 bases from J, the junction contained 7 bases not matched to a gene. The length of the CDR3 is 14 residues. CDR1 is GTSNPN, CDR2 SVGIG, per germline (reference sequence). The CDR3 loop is CAEDGTGNNSPLHF. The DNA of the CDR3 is TGTGCCGAGGATGGGACAGGGAATAATTCACCCCTCCACTTT. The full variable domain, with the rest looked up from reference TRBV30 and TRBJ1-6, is SQTIHQWPATLVQPVGSPLSLECTVEGTSNPNLYWYRQAAGRGLQLLFYSVGIGQISSEVPQNLSASRPQDRQFILSSKKLLLSDSGFYLCAEDGTGNNSPLHFGNGTRLTVT.

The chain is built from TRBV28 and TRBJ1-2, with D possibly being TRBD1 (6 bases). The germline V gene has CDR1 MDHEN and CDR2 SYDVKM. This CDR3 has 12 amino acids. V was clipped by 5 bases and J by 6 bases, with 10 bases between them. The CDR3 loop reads CASSPRDNGYTF. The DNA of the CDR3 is TGTGCCAGCAGTCCCCGGGACAATGGCTACACCTTC.

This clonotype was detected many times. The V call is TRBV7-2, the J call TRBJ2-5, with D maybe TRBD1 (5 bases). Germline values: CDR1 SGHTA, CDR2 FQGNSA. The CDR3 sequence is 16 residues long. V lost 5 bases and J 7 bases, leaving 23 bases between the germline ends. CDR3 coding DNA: TGTGCCAGCAGCATAGGACACGAAGTTCCGGTGGGGACCCAGTACTTC. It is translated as CASSIGHEVPVGTQYF.

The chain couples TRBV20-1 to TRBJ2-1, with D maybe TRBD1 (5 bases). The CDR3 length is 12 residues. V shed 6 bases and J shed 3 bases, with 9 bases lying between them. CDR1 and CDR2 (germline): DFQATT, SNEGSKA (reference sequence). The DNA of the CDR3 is TGCAGTGCGACAGCCATCTACAATGAGCAGTTCTTC. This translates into CSATAIYNEQFF.

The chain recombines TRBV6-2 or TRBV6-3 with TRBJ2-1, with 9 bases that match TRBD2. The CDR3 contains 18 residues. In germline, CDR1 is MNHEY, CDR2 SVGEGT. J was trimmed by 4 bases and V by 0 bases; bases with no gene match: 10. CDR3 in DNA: TGTGCCAGCAGTTACTCGCCCGAAGGGACTAGCTCATACAATGAGCAGTTCTTC. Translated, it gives CASSYSPEGTSSYNEQFF.

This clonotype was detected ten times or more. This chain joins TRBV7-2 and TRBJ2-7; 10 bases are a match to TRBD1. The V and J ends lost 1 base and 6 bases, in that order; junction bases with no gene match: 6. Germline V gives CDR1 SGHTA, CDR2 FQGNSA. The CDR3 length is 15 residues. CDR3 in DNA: TGTGCCAGCAGCTTAGGGGGGACAGGGGAGATCGAGCAGTACTTC. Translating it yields CASSLGGTGEIEQYF. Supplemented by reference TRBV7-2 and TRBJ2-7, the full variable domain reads GAGVSQSPSNKVTEKGKDVELRCDPISGHTALYWYRQSLGQGLEFLIYFQGNSAPDKSGLPSDRFSAERTGGSVSTLTIQRTQQEDSAVYLCASSLGGTGEIEQYFGPGTRLTVT.

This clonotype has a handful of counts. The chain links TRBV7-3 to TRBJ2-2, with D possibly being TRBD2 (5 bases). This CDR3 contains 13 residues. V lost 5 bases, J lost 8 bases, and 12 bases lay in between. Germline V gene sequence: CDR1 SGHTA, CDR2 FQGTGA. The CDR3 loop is CASSATGSGELFF. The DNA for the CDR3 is TGTGCCAGCAGCGCGACGGGGTCGGGGGAGCTGTTTTTT.

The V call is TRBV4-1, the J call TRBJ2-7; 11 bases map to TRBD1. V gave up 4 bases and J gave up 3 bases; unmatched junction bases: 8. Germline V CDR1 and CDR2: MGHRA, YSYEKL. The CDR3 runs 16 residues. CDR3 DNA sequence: TGCGCCAGCAGCCTTAACGCGGGACAGGGGGACTACGAGCAGTACTTC. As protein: CASSLNAGQGDYEQYF.

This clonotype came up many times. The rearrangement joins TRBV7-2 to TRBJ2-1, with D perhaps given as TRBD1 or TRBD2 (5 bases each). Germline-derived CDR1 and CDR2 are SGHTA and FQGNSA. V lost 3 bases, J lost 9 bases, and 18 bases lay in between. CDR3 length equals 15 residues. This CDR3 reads CASSFRDPIPSEQFF. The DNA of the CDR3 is TGTGCCAGCAGCTTCCGGGACCCCATCCCTAGTGAGCAGTTCTTC.

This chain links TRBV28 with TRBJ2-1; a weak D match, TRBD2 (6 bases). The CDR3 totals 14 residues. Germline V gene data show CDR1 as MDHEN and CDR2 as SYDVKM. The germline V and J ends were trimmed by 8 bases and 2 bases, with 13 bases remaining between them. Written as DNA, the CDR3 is TGTGCCAGCGTAACGGAGGGCCCCTACAATGAGCAGTTCTTC. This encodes CASVTEGPYNEQFF.

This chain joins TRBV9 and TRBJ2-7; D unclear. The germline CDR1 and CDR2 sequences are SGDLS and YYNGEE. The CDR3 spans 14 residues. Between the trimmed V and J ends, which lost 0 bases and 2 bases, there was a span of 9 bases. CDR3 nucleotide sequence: TGTGCCAGCAGCGTAGCAAACAGCCCCTACGAGCAGTACTTC. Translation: CASSVANSPYEQYF.

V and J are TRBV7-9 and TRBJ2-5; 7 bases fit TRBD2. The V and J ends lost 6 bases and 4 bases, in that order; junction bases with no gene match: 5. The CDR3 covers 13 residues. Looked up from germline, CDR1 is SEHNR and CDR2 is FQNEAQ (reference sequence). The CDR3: CASRKGEGETQYF. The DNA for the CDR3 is TGTGCCAGCAGGAAAGGGGAGGGAGAGACCCAGTACTTC.

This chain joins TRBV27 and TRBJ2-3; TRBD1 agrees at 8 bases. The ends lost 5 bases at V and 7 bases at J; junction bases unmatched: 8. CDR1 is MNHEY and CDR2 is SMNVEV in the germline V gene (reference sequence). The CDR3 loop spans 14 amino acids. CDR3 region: CASSTLTGDNTQYF. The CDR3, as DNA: TGTGCCAGCAGTACCCTGACAGGGGATAATACGCAGTATTTT.

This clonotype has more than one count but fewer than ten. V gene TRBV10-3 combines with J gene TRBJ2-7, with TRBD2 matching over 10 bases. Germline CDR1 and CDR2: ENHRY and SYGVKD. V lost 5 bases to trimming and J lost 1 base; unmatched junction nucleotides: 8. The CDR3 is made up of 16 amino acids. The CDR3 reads CAISNRLAGESYEQYF. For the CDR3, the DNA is TGTGCCATCAGTAATCGACTAGCGGGTGAGTCCTACGAGCAGTACTTC.

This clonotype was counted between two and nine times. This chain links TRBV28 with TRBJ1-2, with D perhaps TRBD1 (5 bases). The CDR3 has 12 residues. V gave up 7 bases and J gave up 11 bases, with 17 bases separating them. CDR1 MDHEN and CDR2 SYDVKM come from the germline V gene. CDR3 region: CASMQGEIRYTF. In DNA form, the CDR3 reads TGTGCCAGCATGCAGGGCGAAATTCGGTACACCTTC.

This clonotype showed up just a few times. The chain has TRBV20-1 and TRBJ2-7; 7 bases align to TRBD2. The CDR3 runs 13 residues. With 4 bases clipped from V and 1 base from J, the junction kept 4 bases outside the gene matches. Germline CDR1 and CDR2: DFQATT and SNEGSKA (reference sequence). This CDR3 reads CSATGSGSYEQYF. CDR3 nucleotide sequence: TGCAGTGCTACCGGTAGCGGGTCCTACGAGCAGTACTTC.

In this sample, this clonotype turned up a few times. As DNA, the CDR3 is TGTGCCAGCAGCGCTTTGATCACAGATACGCAGTATTTT. Amino acid sequence: CASSALITDTQYF. J is TRBJ2-3 and V is TRBV9; D unclear. The germline CDR1 and CDR2 sequences are SGDLS and YYNGEE. This CDR3 has 13 residues. With 3 bases removed from V and 2 bases from J, the gap between germline ends came to 7 bases.

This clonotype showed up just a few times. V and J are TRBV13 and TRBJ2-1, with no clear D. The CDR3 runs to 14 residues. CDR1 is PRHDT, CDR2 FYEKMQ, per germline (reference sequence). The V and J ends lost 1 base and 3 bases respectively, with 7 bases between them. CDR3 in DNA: TGTGCCAGCAGCTTAGCCCCGGACTACAATGAGCAGTTCTTC. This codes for CASSLAPDYNEQFF.

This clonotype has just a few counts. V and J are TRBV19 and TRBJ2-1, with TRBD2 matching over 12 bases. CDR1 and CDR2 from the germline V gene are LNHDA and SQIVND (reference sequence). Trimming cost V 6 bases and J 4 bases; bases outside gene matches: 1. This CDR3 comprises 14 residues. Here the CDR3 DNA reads TGTGCCAGTAGACTAGCGGGAGGTTACAATGAGCAGTTCTTC. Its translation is CASRLAGGYNEQFF.